These 26 T cell receptor beta chains share one sample of origin, sequenced in a study of blood T cells in healthy people across ages. Using a J-beta primer mix together with a sample-barcoded 5' primer, a second PCR was run for roughly 7 to 12 cycles. TCRdb recomputed calls from the 5' RACE reads with MiXCR, one row per CDR3 protein. This table has about 730,000 distinct CDR3 sequences, roughly 41% appearing once. Sequencing was done on a sample of blood. These receptors all stem from an older woman in good health.

This clonotype was counted a few times. The chain employs TRBV20-1 and TRBJ1-2; D is unresolved. The CDR3 is made up of 14 amino acids. Germline CDR1 DFQATT, CDR2 SNEGSKA (reference sequence). The V end was cut by 5 bases, the J end by 4 bases, with 17 bases between. The CDR3 is CSASDGGPSYGYTF. CDR3 DNA: TGCAGTGCTTCGGACGGAGGCCCGTCCTATGGCTACACCTTC.

The chain combines TRBV4-2 with TRBJ1-3, with D maybe TRBD1 (6 bases). CDR3 size: 16 residues. The germline V gene encodes CDR1 LGHNA and CDR2 YNFKEQ. The V end lost 0 bases, the J end lost 0 bases, and 9 bases lay between the germline ends. CDR3 coding DNA: TGTGCCAGCAGCCAAGAACAGGGAAACTCTGGAAACACCATATATTTT. Protein: CASSQEQGNSGNTIYF.

The chain combines TRBV5-1 with TRBJ2-1; 8 bases align to TRBD2. After removal of 5 bases from V and 0 bases from J, the junction contained 4 bases not matched to a gene. The CDR3 length is 15 residues. Germline loops: CDR1 SGHRS, CDR2 YFSETQ. CDR3 in DNA: TGCGCCAGCAGTTGGAGCGGGAGCTCCTACAATGAGCAGTTCTTC. It is translated as CASSWSGSSYNEQFF.

There are a few counts of this clonotype. The chain carries TRBV5-1 and TRBJ2-3; TRBD1 agrees at 7 bases. V shed 4 bases, J shed 0 bases, and the junction held 8 bases outside the gene matches. The CDR3 contains 16 residues. The germline V gene has CDR1 SGHRS and CDR2 YFSETQ. This CDR3 reads CASSTGTVSSTDTQYF. The CDR3, as DNA: TGCGCCAGCAGCACCGGGACAGTTTCTAGCACAGATACGCAGTATTTT. Full variable domain (remainder filled in from reference TRBV5-1 and TRBJ2-3): KAGVTQTPRYLIKTRGQQVTLSCSPISGHRSVSWYQQTPGQGLQFLFEYFSETQRNKGNFPGRFSGRQFSNSRSEMNVSTLELGDSALYLCASSTGTVSSTDTQYFGPGTRLTVL.

This sequence joins TRBV10-3 and TRBJ1-2; 10 bases are shared with TRBD1. This CDR3 is 13 amino acids long. Unmatched junction bases numbered 8, after V lost 11 bases and J lost 5 bases. Germline V gives CDR1 ENHRY, CDR2 SYGVKD. The CDR3 loop is CAVGQGIGYGYTF. Here the CDR3 DNA reads TGTGCCGTGGGACAGGGGATAGGATATGGCTACACCTTC.

A few counts support this clonotype. CDR3 sequence (DNA): TGCGCCAGCAGCCAAGACAGGGCTGGCGAAAAACTGTTTTTT. This codes for CASSQDRAGEKLFF. The chain uses TRBV4-1 and TRBJ1-4; D is possibly TRBD1 (5 bases). The CDR3 sequence is 14 residues long. Germline V lookup: CDR1 MGHRA, CDR2 YSYEKL. V dropped 0 bases and J dropped 8 bases, with 10 bases sitting between them.

The chain links TRBV6-2 or TRBV6-3 to TRBJ1-1; perhaps TRBD1 as D (6 bases). Trimming pared 1 base from V and 1 base from J, leaving 10 bases between. Germline CDR1 is MNHEY and CDR2 is SVGEGT. The CDR3 spans 15 residues. Here the CDR3 reads CASSYWGGRNTEAFF. The CDR3 DNA reads TGTGCCAGCAGTTACTGGGGGGGGCGGAACACTGAAGCTTTCTTT.

This chain links TRBV12-3 or TRBV12-4 with TRBJ2-7; 8 bases align to TRBD2. This CDR3 has 14 amino acids. V trimming: 6 bases; J trimming: 2 bases; junction bases outside the gene matches: 6. For the CDR3, the DNA is TGTGCCAGCAGCCCCCAGCGGGGGCCCTACGAGCAGTACTTC. This translates into CASSPQRGPYEQYF.

V usage is TRBV5-1 and J usage is TRBJ2-1, with D perhaps TRBD1 (6 bases). V was pared by 4 bases and J by 2 bases, with 10 bases between. The CDR3 covers 14 residues. CDR1 is SGHRS, CDR2 YFSETQ, per germline. The CDR3 DNA reads TGCGCCAGCAGCCCGCGGACAGCCTACAATGAGCAGTTCTTC. This codes for CASSPRTAYNEQFF.

The rearrangement joins TRBV20-1 to TRBJ2-2; TRBD1 matches at 10 bases. CDR3 length equals 16 residues. V shed 4 bases and J 5 bases; nucleotides not matched to a gene: 10. CDR1 is DFQATT, CDR2 SNEGSKA, per germline (reference sequence). The CDR3 DNA follows: TGCAGTGCTAATAATCCCGGGACAGGGGAAACCGGGGAGCTGTTTTTT. Protein product: CSANNPGTGETGELFF.

This clonotype was seen at least ten times. The chain is built from TRBV12-3 or TRBV12-4 and TRBJ2-5; 7 bases are shared with TRBD1. The length of the CDR3 is 16 residues. J lost 2 bases, V lost 4 bases, and 10 bases had no gene match. Written as DNA, the CDR3 is TGTGCCAGCAGTTATGACAGGGCCTTAGGTCAAGAGACCCAGTACTTC. This translates into CASSYDRALGQETQYF.

The chain carries TRBV18 and TRBJ1-2, with TRBD1 matching over 11 bases. The CDR3 spans 16 residues. The germline CDR1 and CDR2 sequences are KGHSH and LQKENI. V dropped 1 base and J dropped 6; count of bases not matched to a gene: 7. CDR3 coding DNA: TGTGCCAGCTCACCACTAACCGGGACAGGGGGGAATGGCTACACCTTC. Translation gives CASSPLTGTGGNGYTF.

The chain combines TRBV25-1 with TRBJ2-4; TRBD1 agrees at 11 bases. The DNA end lines up better with TRBJ2-5; the J call may be wrong. This CDR3 is built from 16 residues. Per germline, CDR1 MGHDK and CDR2 SYGVNS. The CDR3 DNA sequence: TGTGCCAGCAGCCCCGTCGCGGGACAGGGGGAAGAGACCCAGTACTTC. As protein: CASSPVAGQGEETQYF.

This clonotype was observed a handful of times. Written as DNA, the CDR3 is TGTGCCAGCAGCGGGACTTTAGAGACCCAGTACTTC. It is translated as CASSGTLETQYF. The genes are TRBV2 and TRBJ2-5; tentatively, D is TRBD2 (6 bases). Trimming cost V 6 bases and J 4 bases, with 9 bases left between them. The CDR3 extends over 12 amino acids. Germline CDR1 reads SNHLY; CDR2 reads FYNNEI.

The chain links TRBV12-3 or TRBV12-4 to TRBJ2-4; TRBD2 might be the D (5 bases). The DNA end lines up better with TRBJ2-7; the J call may be wrong. CDR3 length equals 13 residues. Here the CDR3 reads CASRRRDYYEQYF. CDR3 sequence (DNA): TGTGCCAGCAGACGCCGGGATTACTACGAGCAGTACTTC.

This clonotype has only a few counts. The rearrangement links TRBV20-1 to TRBJ2-3; D gene ambiguous. V lost 8 bases and J lost 3, with 12 bases in between. Per germline, CDR1 DFQATT and CDR2 SNEGSKA (reference sequence). This CDR3 comprises 12 residues. This CDR3 is CSSPASTDTQYF. DNA for the CDR3: TGCAGTTCCCCCGCTAGTACAGATACGCAGTATTTT.

This chain links TRBV5-1 with TRBJ2-5; TRBD1 or TRBD2 may be the D gene (5 bases each). V lost 0 bases and J lost 3, with 9 bases in between. This CDR3 is built from 14 residues. The V gene's germline CDR1 is SGHRS and CDR2 YFSETQ. CDR3 bases: TGCGCCAGCAGCTTGGGGGGGACGGAAGAGACCCAGTACTTC. The encoded protein is CASSLGGTEETQYF.

This CDR3 reads CASSPPGSLYTGELFF. As DNA, the CDR3 is TGTGCCAGCAGCCCACCGGGCAGCTTATACACCGGGGAGCTGTTTTTT. The J gene is TRBJ2-2, the V gene TRBV7-8; D unresolved. CDR1 and CDR2 from the germline V gene are SGHVS and FQNEAQ. The CDR3 contains 16 residues. Trimming took 5 bases from V and 3 from J, leaving 16 bases between them.

This clonotype turned up a few times. The J gene is TRBJ2-7, the V gene TRBV9; TRBD2 matches at 9 bases. Germline CDR1 reads SGDLS; CDR2 reads YYNGEE. The V segment lost 3 bases and the J segment 1 base; nucleotides outside the gene matches: 14. The CDR3 extends over 18 amino acids. The CDR3 spells CASSDPLSGGGGSYEQYF. The DNA for the CDR3 is TGTGCCAGCAGCGACCCCCTTAGCGGGGGAGGGGGGTCCTACGAGCAGTACTTC.

There are many counts of this clonotype. CDR3 amino acids: CSAAQSGDTQYF. The DNA of the CDR3 is TGCAGTGCTGCCCAATCGGGGGATACGCAGTATTTT. The rearrangement links TRBV20-1 to TRBJ2-3; maybe TRBD2 (5 bases). The CDR3 contains 12 residues. V was shortened by 5 bases and J by 6 bases, with 12 bases between the two germline ends. Germline assignment: CDR1 DFQATT and CDR2 SNEGSKA (reference sequence).

The chain employs TRBV10-3 and TRBJ2-1; D possibly corresponds to TRBD2 (6 bases). Between the trimmed V and J ends, which lost 3 bases and 7 bases, there was a span of 10 bases. The germline gives CDR1 ENHRY, CDR2 SYGVKD. CDR3 length: 13 amino acids. The CDR3, as DNA: TGTGCCATCAGTGAACCAGGGAGGAATGAGCAGTTCTTC. This gives the protein CAISEPGRNEQFF.

The chain couples TRBV9 to TRBJ1-6; a weak D match, TRBD1 (5 bases). The CDR3 loop spans 14 amino acids. Trimming left V 0 bases short and J 13 bases short, with 14 bases between. Germline lookup yields CDR1 SGDLS and CDR2 YYNGEE. The CDR3 loop reads CASSVEGRVAPLHF. The CDR3 nucleotides are TGTGCCAGCAGCGTAGAAGGCAGGGTGGCTCCCCTCCACTTT.

This clonotype appeared a few times. V gene TRBV9 combines with J gene TRBJ2-3; the D is unclear. The germline V gene encodes CDR1 SGDLS and CDR2 YYNGEE. Trimming removed 3 bases at V and 0 bases at J, with 8 bases between. The CDR3 length is 14 residues. The CDR3 loop reads CASSGWGSTDTQYF. The CDR3 DNA is TGTGCCAGCAGCGGGTGGGGAAGCACAGATACGCAGTATTTT.

The chain links TRBV12-3 or TRBV12-4 to TRBJ2-7; 11 nucleotides line up with TRBD1. Germline trimming cut 8 bases from V and 6 bases from J; bases unmatched to any gene: 9. The CDR3 has 14 residues. Here the CDR3 DNA reads TGTGCCAGCTCCGGGGGACAGGGGGAACGCGAGCAGTACTTC. Residues: CASSGGQGEREQYF.

About this clonotype: This could be a read error, since a much larger clone is one nucleotide away. V and J are TRBV29-1 and TRBJ2-5, with D hard to call. V lost 4 bases to trimming and J lost 11 bases, with 14 bases between them. Germline V gene lookup returns CDR1 SQVTM and CDR2 ANQGSEA. The CDR3 is 11 amino acids. This CDR3 is CSVVPLNEQYF. CDR3 DNA sequence: TGCAGCGTTGTTCCGCTCAATGAGCAGTACTTC.

This sequence joins TRBV27 and TRBJ2-4, with D perhaps matching TRBD2 (5 bases). CDR3 length equals 15 residues. Per the germline V gene, CDR1 is MNHEY and CDR2 is SMNVEV (reference sequence). With 3 bases removed from V and 6 bases from J, the gap between germline ends came to 15 bases. CDR3 nucleotides: TGTGCCAGCAGTTTTCAGGCCGGGGTCGCAAACATTCAGTACTTC. As protein: CASSFQAGVANIQYF.